This TCR beta chain was recorded in a study of control samples from healthy donors and cancer patients. Trimming stripped 2 bases from V and 4 bases from J, with 7 bases between. Germline lookup yields CDR1 WNHNN and CDR2 SYGVQD (reference sequence). CDR3 size: 13 residues. This table comes from immunoSEQ multiplex PCR, and its TCRdb copy is limited to in-frame clones, with some not included. The sample lists nearly 200,000 clones; about 89% were seen once. The chain couples TRBV10-1 to TRBJ2-3; no clear D gene. The sequenced material came from blood. The sequence was collected from a man between 25 and 39 years old in good health. The CDR3 DNA reads TGCGCCAGCAGTGAGCCCTCGGCAGATACGCAGTATTTT. Amino acid sequence: CASSEPSADTQYF.